The clone carrying this T cell receptor beta chain was seen only a few times. The antigen is unknown. This entry belongs to a study of beta chain features in type 1 diabetes. Germline V lookup: CDR1 SGHNT, CDR2 YYREEE (reference sequence). The V segment lost 4 bases and the J segment 12 bases; nucleotides outside the gene matches: 14. The CDR3 has 14 residues. It was one heparinised blood draw, averaging around 120 mL, that each donor gave. The study reverse transcribed the entire isolated RNA, so it sequenced expressed TCRB transcripts. The method was immunoSEQ multiplex PCR; TCRdb's version includes in-frame clones alone and lacks a portion of them. This table holds under 350,000 clones, roughly 13% found once. General study findings and limits: Shortening of TCRB CDR3s, moderate but significant, appeared in all four CD4+ subsets of Type 1 diabetes patients. When VDJ junctions were examined, type 1 diabetes patients showed fewer insertions and more deletions.

The material sequenced was naive CD4+ T cells from blood. The chain couples TRBV5-4 to TRBJ2-5, with TRBD1 identical over 8 bases. This receptor was taken from a man aged 25 to 40 with type 1 diabetes. The CDR3 protein is CASSVPGQAMFEYF. CDR3 DNA sequence: TGTGCCAGCAGCGTACCGGGACAGGCGATGTTCGAGTACTTC. The full variable domain, completed using reference TRBV5-4 and TRBJ2-5, is ETGVTQSPTHLIKTRGQQVTLRCSSQSGHNTVSWYQQALGQGPQFIFQYYREEENGRGNFPPRFSGLQFPNYSSELNVNALELDDSALYLCASSVPGQAMFEYFGPGTRLLVL.